Each of the 11 T cell receptor beta chains below was sequenced from the same sample in a study of blood T cell repertoires in COVID-19. The method was immunoSEQ multiplex PCR; TCRdb's version includes in-frame clones alone and lacks a portion of them. The table records 200,000 or so clones, 85% to 90% of them present only once. The source material was peripheral blood. Source of these receptors: a man aged 25 to 45 with COVID-19, enrolled during active disease.

This clone was observed once. This rearrangement joins TRBV7-2 to TRBJ1-2; D is ambiguous. Trimming removed 3 bases from V and 5 bases from J, with 7 bases in between. CDR1 is SGHTA, CDR2 FQGNSA, per germline. The CDR3 runs 12 residues. CDR3 loop: CASSFGTYGYTF. CDR3 coding DNA: TGTGCCAGCAGCTTTGGTACTTATGGCTACACCTTC.

J is TRBJ2-1 and V is TRBV24-1; 12 bases align to TRBD2. The CDR3 contains 16 residues. The junction had 4 bases not matched to a gene; V was cut back by 4 bases and J by 4 bases. The germline CDR1 and CDR2 sequences are KGHDR and SFDVKD. CDR3 residues: CATSDLTSGRYNEQFF. CDR3 in DNA: TGTGCCACCAGTGACCTTACTAGCGGGAGGTACAATGAGCAGTTCTTC.

The CDR3 DNA is TGTGCCAGCAGCTTAAGGCGCCGGACAGGGCATGTATTCGGGAGTATTGGTACTGAAGCTTTCTTT. Its protein product is CASSLRRRTGHVFGSIGTEAFF. The chain links TRBV7-8 to TRBJ1-1; 8 positions agree with TRBD1. The V segment lost 2 bases and the J segment 5 bases; nucleotides outside the gene matches: 28. CDR1 is SGHVS, CDR2 FQNEAQ, per germline. The CDR3 totals 22 residues.

Comment on this clone: Other DNA sequences in the sample encode the same CDR3. The chain links TRBV27 to TRBJ2-7; D perhaps matches TRBD1 (5 bases). The CDR3 runs to 12 residues. The ends were cut back, 5 bases at V and 3 bases at J, with 8 bases in the middle. CDR1 is MNHEY and CDR2 is SMNVEV in the germline V gene (reference sequence). The CDR3 protein is CASSPTGYEQYF. In nucleotides, the CDR3 is TGTGCCAGCAGTCCTACAGGCTACGAGCAGTACTTC.

The J gene is TRBJ1-2, the V gene TRBV6-5, with 7 bases lining up with TRBD1. After removal of 5 bases from V and 2 bases from J, the junction contained 8 bases not matched to a gene. The CDR3 extends over 15 amino acids. CDR1 and CDR2 from the germline V gene are MNHEY and SVGAGI. The CDR3 region has the DNA TGTGCCAGCAGTCGCCCAGGGACAGCAAACTATGGCTACACCTTC. Translating gives CASSRPGTANYGYTF.

A note on this clone: Other DNA sequences from this sample encode an identical CDR3 as well. The rearrangement uses TRBV5-1 and TRBJ1-2, with a possible D match to TRBD1 (5 bases). This CDR3 has 12 amino acids. CDR1 is SGHRS and CDR2 is YFSETQ in the germline V gene. The V end lost 5 bases, the J end lost 4 bases, and 9 bases lay between the germline ends. The CDR3 is CASSLDSYGYTF. The CDR3 DNA is TGCGCCAGCAGTCTCGACAGCTATGGCTACACCTTC.

This chain connects TRBV29-1 to TRBJ1-2; no clear D gene. The V end lost 7 bases, the J end lost 7 bases, and 16 bases lay between the germline ends. Germline CDR1 SQVTM, CDR2 ANQGSEA. The CDR3 extends over 12 amino acids. The CDR3 DNA reads TGCAGCGCTTTGAGTAGAAACAGTGGCTACACCTTC. It codes for CSALSRNSGYTF.

This chain uses TRBV19 with TRBJ1-2; D call uncertain. The CDR3 extends over 13 amino acids. Germline V gene data show CDR1 as LNHDA and CDR2 as SQIVND (reference sequence). Trimming removed 1 base from V and 8 bases from J, with 11 bases in between. The CDR3 nucleotides read TGTGCCAGTAGTATAGGCGGGTCTTGGGGCTACACCTTC. It yields the protein CASSIGGSWGYTF.

This rearrangement joins TRBV4-3 to TRBJ2-3; D might be TRBD2 (6 bases). The CDR3 is 15 residues long. With 0 bases removed from V and 1 base from J, the gap between germline ends came to 8 bases. Germline CDR1 reads LGHNA; CDR2 reads YSLEER. The CDR3 loop reads CASSQEGGRTDTQYF. CDR3 bases: TGCGCCAGCAGCCAAGAGGGAGGCCGCACAGATACGCAGTATTTT.

This clone showed up just a few times. The chain has TRBV19 and TRBJ1-5; D not resolved. The V end was cut by 0 bases, the J end by 2 bases, with 20 bases between. The CDR3 consists of 19 residues. Looked up from germline, CDR1 is LNHDA and CDR2 is SQIVND (reference sequence). This CDR3 is CASSIDPPSLAGGNQPQHF. The CDR3 coding sequence is TGTGCCAGTAGTATAGATCCCCCGTCCCTTGCAGGTGGCAATCAGCCCCAGCATTTT.

The chain joins TRBV15 to TRBJ2-7, with 10 positions matching TRBD1. J gave up 3 bases and V 1 base, and 3 bases lay outside the gene matches. Germline V gene sequence: CDR1 LNHNV, CDR2 YYDKDF (reference sequence). There are 15 residues in the CDR3. The DNA of the CDR3 is TGTGCCACCAGCAGAGTGGGGACAGGGGTCTACGAGCAGTACTTC. Translated: CATSRVGTGVYEQYF.